The 10 T cell receptor beta chains below were found in one sample sequenced in a study of Ad26.COV2.S vaccination and SARS-CoV-2 variants. Treatment noted: 15 to 20 received Ad26.COV2.S at low or high dose, single or two shots; 5 received placebo; per-sample allocation not given. Samples analyzed were those drawn on day 63 after the first vaccine or placebo injection. The data were produced by immunoSEQ multiplex PCR, yet TCRdb's version contains in-frame clones alone and is incomplete. The sample lists fewer than 300,000 clones, roughly 86% occurring once. The sequencing here drew on peripheral blood, taken in a trial of Ad26.COV2.S vaccine versus placebo. The origin of the receptors is a person between 18 and 65 years old who received the Ad26.COV2.S COVID-19 vaccine or a placebo.

The rearrangement uses TRBV30 and TRBJ2-1; the match to TRBD2 covers 8 bases. The CDR3 covers 13 residues. CDR1 and CDR2 (germline): GTSNPN, SVGIG (reference sequence). The V and J ends lost 3 bases and 6 bases, in that order; junction bases with no gene match: 4. This CDR3 reads CAWRAGVGNEQFF. As DNA, the CDR3 is TGTGCCTGGAGAGCGGGAGTAGGCAATGAGCAGTTCTTC.

The chain recombines TRBV2 with TRBJ1-5; D unclear. With 4 bases removed from V and 7 bases from J, the gap between germline ends came to 11 bases. The CDR3 extends over 13 amino acids. Germline V CDR1 and CDR2: SNHLY, FYNNEI. The CDR3 coding sequence is TGTGCCAGCAGTGGGTACAGTGCACAGCCCCAGCATTTT. Protein product: CASSGYSAQPQHF.

This sequence joins TRBV11-3 and TRBJ2-2; D is uncertain. V was shortened by 1 base and J by 5 bases, with 5 bases between the two germline ends. Per the germline V gene, CDR1 is SGHNT and CDR2 is YENEEA. CDR3 size: 13 residues. The chain's CDR3 is CASSLVRTGELFF. Here the CDR3 DNA reads TGTGCCAGCAGCTTAGTCCGGACCGGGGAGCTGTTTTTT.

The chain couples TRBV5-1 to TRBJ2-1; the match to TRBD2 covers 8 bases. CDR1 and CDR2 (germline): SGHRS, YFSETQ. This CDR3 comprises 16 residues. Trimming took 1 base from V and 2 from J; bases not matched to a gene: 5. This CDR3 reads CASSLPLAGAYNEQFF. The DNA of the CDR3 is TGCGCCAGCAGCTTGCCTCTAGCGGGTGCCTACAATGAGCAGTTCTTC. The full variable domain, its missing parts supplied by reference TRBV5-1 and TRBJ2-1, is KAGVTQTPRYLIKTRGQQVTLSCSPISGHRSVSWYQQTPGQGLQFLFEYFSETQRNKGNFPGRFSGRQFSNSRSEMNVSTLELGDSALYLCASSLPLAGAYNEQFFGPGTRLTVL.

The V gene is TRBV10-3, the J gene TRBJ2-3; maybe TRBD2 (6 bases). Trimming cost V 3 bases and J 1 base, with 14 bases left between them. The CDR3 spans 16 residues. Germline values: CDR1 ENHRY, CDR2 SYGVKD. The CDR3 DNA follows: TGTGCCATCAGTGATGTACGGGGGAAAGGCACAGATACGCAGTATTTT. This sequence encodes CAISDVRGKGTDTQYF.

The chain links TRBV2 to TRBJ2-5, with D tentatively TRBD1 (6 bases). This CDR3 contains 14 residues. Trimming pared 7 bases from V and 1 base from J, leaving 13 bases between. The germline CDR1 and CDR2 sequences are SNHLY and FYNNEI. CDR3 in amino acids: CASKKGQTQETQYF. Here the CDR3 DNA reads TGTGCCAGCAAAAAAGGACAGACCCAAGAGACCCAGTACTTC. The entire variable domain, with the rest obtained from reference TRBV2 and TRBJ2-5, is as follows: EPEVTQTPSHQVTQMGQEVILRCVPISNHLYFYWYRQILGQKVEFLVSFYNNEISEKSEIFDDQFSVERPDGSNFTLKIRSTKLEDSAMYFCASKKGQTQETQYFGPGTRLLVL.

This clone was counted a few times. This chain joins TRBV28 and TRBJ2-7; no reliable D call. From germline, CDR1 is MDHEN and CDR2 SYDVKM. The CDR3 runs to 14 residues. V lost 0 bases, J lost 3 bases, and 9 bases lay in between. CDR3 sequence: CASSLWGSDYEQYF. The CDR3 nucleotides are TGTGCCAGCAGTTTATGGGGCAGTGACTACGAGCAGTACTTC.

This clone was observed a few times. The rearrangement joins TRBV2 to TRBJ1-5; 9 bases match TRBD1. The CDR3 consists of 15 residues. Germline V gene data show CDR1 as SNHLY and CDR2 as FYNNEI. V lost 8 bases to trimming and J lost 1 base; unmatched junction nucleotides: 6. CDR3 sequence reads: CASQPQGASNQPQHF. The CDR3 DNA reads as TGTGCCAGCCAACCACAGGGGGCGAGCAATCAGCCCCAGCATTTT.

This rearrangement joins TRBV5-4 to TRBJ1-3; D remains ambiguous. Germline assignment: CDR1 SGHNT and CDR2 YYREEE (reference sequence). Trimming shortened V by 4 bases and J by 0 bases, and 8 bases separated the two germline ends. CDR3 length equals 14 residues. CDR3 DNA: TGTGCCAGCAGCGACCAGAGCTCTGGAAACACCATATATTTT. This gives the protein CASSDQSSGNTIYF.

The CDR3 loop reads CASSQINTGNTIYF. The CDR3 nucleotides read TGTGCCAGCAGCCAAATCAACACTGGAAACACCATATATTTT. The chain carries TRBV14 and TRBJ1-3, with D unresolved. There are 14 residues in the CDR3. V lost 2 bases and J lost 2, with 7 bases in between. CDR1 is SGHDN and CDR2 is FVKESK in the germline V gene. Complete variable domain (other parts from reference TRBV14 and TRBJ1-3): EAGVTQFPSHSVIEKGQTVTLRCDPISGHDNLYWYRRVMGKEIKFLLHFVKESKQDESGMPNNRFLAERTGGTYSTLKVQPAELEDSGVYFCASSQINTGNTIYFGEGSWLTVV.